The rows below give T cell receptor beta chains drawn from one sample of a study of early T cells in non-severe SARS-CoV-2 infection. TCRdb re-called the 5' RACE reads with MiXCR, one entry per CDR3 protein. The table includes some 76,000 distinct CDR3 sequences, roughly 16% detected once. The sequenced material came from whole blood. The receptors shown here come from an adult who was a healthcare worker with PCR-confirmed SARS-CoV-2 infection or an uninfected control (not recorded which). CDR3s include the opening cysteine and the closing phenylalanine or tryptophan. The D gene is left open where the match is weak. Rows give clone size only sometimes, using once, few, many, or a class for an expanded clone.

abundance: many; v_gene: TRBV12-3/TRBV12-4; len: 15; d_gene: TRBD1; j_gene: TRBJ1-5; CDR3nt: TGTGCCAGCAGTCGGACAGGGGGTAGCAATCAGCCCCAGCATTTT; CDR3aa: CASSRTGGSNQPQHF
abundance: NA; v_gene: TRBV20-1; len: 15; d_gene: NA; j_gene: TRBJ2-1; CDR3nt: TGCAGTGCTAGAAAGGGCGGTCGAAACTACAATGAGCAGTTCTTC; CDR3aa: CSARKGGRNYNEQFF
abundance: NA; v_gene: TRBV7-2; len: 14; d_gene: TRBD1; j_gene: TRBJ2-1; CDR3nt: TGTGCCAGCAGCATAGACAGGGCGGGTGATGAGCAGTTCTTC; CDR3aa: CASSIDRAGDEQFF
abundance: many; v_gene: TRBV7-2; len: 13; d_gene: NA; j_gene: TRBJ1-5; CDR3nt: TGTGCCAGCAGCCGGAGTAGCAATCAGCCCCAGCATTTT; CDR3aa: CASSRSSNQPQHF
abundance: NA; v_gene: TRBV29-1; len: 14; d_gene: NA; j_gene: TRBJ2-3; CDR3nt: TGCAGCGTTGAAGGATCAGGGATCACAGATACGCAGTATTTT; CDR3aa: CSVEGSGITDTQYF
abundance: NA; v_gene: TRBV14; len: 17; d_gene: TRBD2; j_gene: TRBJ2-1; CDR3nt: TGTGCCAGCAGCCAGGGCGGGACTAGCGGGAGCTCCAATGAGCAGTTCTTC; CDR3aa: CASSQGGTSGSSNEQFF
abundance: NA; v_gene: TRBV20-1; len: 15; d_gene: TRBD2; j_gene: TRBJ2-5; CDR3nt: TGCAGTGCTGCCCCACTAGCGGGGTTACAAGAGACCCAGTACTTC; CDR3aa: CSAAPLAGLQETQYF
abundance: NA; v_gene: TRBV5-1; len: 15; d_gene: NA; j_gene: TRBJ2-5; CDR3nt: TGCGCCAGCAGCTTGCGACCCGCCAGCGGGGAGACCCAGTACTTC; CDR3aa: CASSLRPASGETQYF
abundance: NA; v_gene: TRBV24-1; len: 16; d_gene: NA; j_gene: TRBJ2-1; CDR3nt: TGTGCCACCAGTGATCCCTTACAAGGGCCGGGCAATGAGCAGTTCTTC; CDR3aa: CATSDPLQGPGNEQFF
abundance: NA; v_gene: TRBV3-1; len: 16; d_gene: TRBD1; j_gene: TRBJ1-3; CDR3nt: TGTGCCAGCAGCCCTCGACAGGGGCCGTCTGGAAACACCATATATTTT; CDR3aa: CASSPRQGPSGNTIYF
abundance: few; v_gene: TRBV20-1; len: 14; d_gene: NA; j_gene: TRBJ1-2; CDR3nt: TGCAGTGCTAGAGAGGGAGGAGAAAACTATGGCTACACCTTC; CDR3aa: CSAREGGENYGYTF
abundance: NA; v_gene: TRBV4-1; len: 15; d_gene: NA; j_gene: TRBJ2-2; CDR3nt: TGCGCCAGCAGCCAGAGGGGACTCGAAACGGGCAAGCTGTTTTTT; CDR3aa: CASSQRGLETGKLFF
abundance: many; v_gene: TRBV6-6; len: 14; d_gene: TRBD1; j_gene: TRBJ1-6; CDR3nt: TGTGCCAGCAGGACGACAGGGTTCAATTCACCCCTCCACTTT; CDR3aa: CASRTTGFNSPLHF
abundance: NA; v_gene: TRBV6-1; len: 17; d_gene: NA; j_gene: TRBJ1-5; CDR3nt: TGTGCCAGCACTACCACCCCGGGGAGAGTGGGCAATCAGCCCCAGCATTTT; CDR3aa: CASTTTPGRVGNQPQHF
abundance: many; v_gene: TRBV7-9; len: 14; d_gene: TRBD1; j_gene: TRBJ2-6; CDR3nt: TGTGCCAGCAGCCGGACAGGTGGGGCCAACGTCCTGACTTTC; CDR3aa: CASSRTGGANVLTF
abundance: NA; v_gene: TRBV9; len: 13; d_gene: NA; j_gene: TRBJ2-4; CDR3nt: TGTGCCAGCAGCCGGGTGCCGGGCGACATTCAGTACTTC; CDR3aa: CASSRVPGDIQYF
abundance: NA; v_gene: TRBV6-2/TRBV6-3; len: 18; d_gene: NA; j_gene: TRBJ2-1; CDR3nt: TGTGCCAGCAGTTACTCGATCGGACAGCCTAATAACTACAATGAGCAGTTCTTC; CDR3aa: CASSYSIGQPNNYNEQFF
abundance: NA; v_gene: TRBV4-3; len: 15; d_gene: NA; j_gene: TRBJ2-7; CDR3nt: TGCGCCAGCAGCCAAGCGGACGGGACCTCCTACGAGCAGTACTTC; CDR3aa: CASSQADGTSYEQYF
abundance: many; v_gene: TRBV12-3/TRBV12-4; len: 15; d_gene: TRBD1; j_gene: TRBJ2-7; CDR3nt: TGTGCCAGCAGTTCCACAGGGGGGAATGGGTACGAGCAGTACTTC; CDR3aa: CASSSTGGNGYEQYF
abundance: many; v_gene: TRBV30; len: 12; d_gene: TRBD1; j_gene: TRBJ1-6; CDR3nt: TGTGCCTGGGGGACAGGTCGATCACCCCTCCACTTT; CDR3aa: CAWGTGRSPLHF